Following are 21 T cell receptor beta chains from one sample sequenced in a study of blood T cell repertoires in COVID-19. Generated by immunoSEQ multiplex PCR, the TCRdb table keeps only in-frame clones and is missing some. The table shows around 300,000 clones, with 80% to 90% occurring only once. Sequencing used PBMCs or T cells enriched from blood (not recorded which). The receptor source for this set is a woman between 18 and 29 years old who had recovered from COVID-19.

This clone was counted a single time. This chain joins TRBV29-1 and TRBJ1-5, with 7 bases lining up with TRBD1. CDR3 size: 13 residues. The V segment lost 4 bases and the J segment 4 bases; nucleotides outside the gene matches: 4. Germline V gives CDR1 SQVTM, CDR2 ANQGSEA. The chain's CDR3 is CSVAQGTNQPQHF. The CDR3 DNA sequence: TGCAGCGTTGCACAGGGGACAAATCAGCCCCAGCATTTT.

The CDR3 here is CASSPGQSYGYTF. The CDR3 region has the DNA TGTGCCAGCAGCCCGGGACAGAGCTATGGCTACACCTTC. J is TRBJ1-2 and V is TRBV6-2 or TRBV6-3; TRBD1 matches at 7 bases. The V gene end was trimmed by 6 bases and the J gene end by 4 bases; junction bases not matched to a gene: 5. This CDR3 spans 13 amino acids. Germline V lookup: CDR1 MNHEY, CDR2 SVGEGT.

The chain recombines TRBV5-8 with TRBJ1-1; D is ambiguous. Germline values: CDR1 SGHTS, CDR2 YDEGEE. This CDR3 region has 12 residues. V dropped 5 bases and J dropped 1 base, with 6 bases sitting between them. The CDR3 protein is CASRGTNTEAFF. CDR3 sequence (DNA): TGTGCCAGCAGGGGCACGAACACTGAAGCTTTCTTT.

The chain combines TRBV6-5 with TRBJ2-7; a weak D match, TRBD1 (6 bases). The germline V and J ends were trimmed by 6 bases and 4 bases, with 13 bases remaining between them. Germline values: CDR1 MNHEY, CDR2 SVGAGI. CDR3 length: 13 amino acids. The CDR3 protein is CASRDRQLYEQYF. CDR3 bases: TGTGCCAGCAGGGACAGACAGCTTTACGAGCAGTACTTC.

The chain is built from TRBV11-2 and TRBJ2-3; weak D call: TRBD1 (7 bases). This CDR3 is 15 amino acids long. The V end lost 4 bases, the J end lost 2 bases, and 13 bases lay between the germline ends. CDR1 and CDR2 (germline): SGHAT, FQNNGV. The CDR3 coding sequence is TGTGCCAGCAGCTCCCAGGGGGAGGCCACAGATACGCAGTATTTT. The encoded protein is CASSSQGEATDTQYF.

This clone occurred a few times. The chain couples TRBV9 to TRBJ1-4; 10 positions match TRBD1. The germline V gene encodes CDR1 SGDLS and CDR2 YYNGEE. CDR3 size: 15 residues. V gave up 4 bases and J gave up 8 bases; unmatched junction bases: 8. CDR3 in amino acids: CASSPPGQGREKLFF. CDR3 DNA: TGTGCCAGCAGCCCCCCGGGACAGGGGCGGGAAAAACTGTTTTTT.

The J gene is TRBJ2-2, the V gene TRBV30; D remains ambiguous. V lost 4 bases and J lost 3, with 9 bases in between. CDR1 and CDR2 (germline): GTSNPN, SVGIG (reference sequence). The CDR3 runs 13 residues. The CDR3 here is CAWKIGYTGELFF. In DNA form, the CDR3 reads TGTGCCTGGAAAATCGGGTACACCGGGGAGCTGTTTTTT.

This chain connects TRBV5-1 to TRBJ1-1; D call uncertain. The germline V and J ends were trimmed by 4 bases and 0 bases, with 10 bases remaining between them. Germline assignment: CDR1 SGHRS and CDR2 YFSETQ. The CDR3 runs to 14 residues. CDR3 nucleotide sequence: TGCGCCAGCAGCGCGAGCGGGATGAACACTGAAGCTTTCTTT. Residues: CASSASGMNTEAFF.

The rearrangement uses TRBV1 and TRBJ2-5; TRBD2, the table's D call, lacks a check against the DNA. TRBV1 is marked as a pseudogene. This CDR3 has 18 residues. DNA of the CDR3: TGCACCAGCAGCCTCCGGAGTCGGGGGGAATTTTGTCAGGAGACCCAGTACTTC. Protein product: CTSSLRSRGEFCQETQYF.

This chain uses TRBV19 with TRBJ1-5; 9 nucleotides align to TRBD1. The CDR3 contains 16 residues. Germline values: CDR1 LNHDA, CDR2 SQIVND (reference sequence). The junction had 9 bases not matched to a gene; V was cut back by 4 bases and J by 5 bases. CDR3 coding DNA: TGTGCCAGTAGTACCACGGACAGGGGTACGCATCAGCCCCAGCATTTT. Its protein product is CASSTTDRGTHQPQHF.

The chain has TRBV10-3 and TRBJ2-2; a possible D gene is TRBD1 (6 bases). V shed 7 bases and J shed 4 bases, with 16 bases lying between them. CDR3 size: 15 residues. Germline values: CDR1 ENHRY, CDR2 SYGVKD. Written as DNA, the CDR3 is TGTGCCATCAAGAATACGGACAGCCCCACCGGGGAGCTGTTTTTT. Translation: CAIKNTDSPTGELFF.

The chain has TRBV27 and TRBJ1-5; 8 bases are a match to TRBD1. The V and J ends lost 3 bases and 2 bases, in that order; junction bases with no gene match: 3. Looked up from germline, CDR1 is MNHEY and CDR2 is SMNVEV (reference sequence). There are 15 residues in the CDR3. This CDR3 reads CASSFLGQGNQPQHF. In DNA form, the CDR3 reads TGTGCCAGCAGTTTCCTGGGACAGGGCAATCAGCCCCAGCATTTT.

The V gene is TRBV7-8, the J gene TRBJ2-1; the D gene is possibly TRBD2 (6 bases). V was trimmed by 5 bases and J by 8 bases, leaving 13 bases between them. Germline CDR1 and CDR2: SGHVS and FQNEAQ. This CDR3 is 13 amino acids long. The CDR3 coding sequence is TGTGCCAGCAGCCGAACCCGGGGGTATGAGCAGTTCTTC. Residues: CASSRTRGYEQFF.

V usage is TRBV3-1 (or the pseudogene TRBV3-2) and J usage is TRBJ2-1; D not certain. The CDR3 is 14 amino acids. CDR1 and CDR2 (germline): LGHDT, YNNKEL (reference sequence). V gave up 0 bases and J gave up 8 bases, with 11 bases separating them. DNA for the CDR3: TGTGCCAGCAGCCAAGATCTCCGAGGCTATGAGCAGTTCTTC. Translating gives CASSQDLRGYEQFF.

This clone was detected only once. The chain employs TRBV5-4 and TRBJ1-1; D is undetermined. The CDR3 runs 13 residues. Looked up from germline, CDR1 is SGHNT and CDR2 is YYREEE (reference sequence). Trimming removed 0 bases from V and 4 bases from J, with 7 bases in between. CDR3 nucleotide sequence: TGTGCCAGCAGCTTGGGAGGAATCACTGAAGCTTTCTTT. This encodes CASSLGGITEAFF.

The rearrangement joins TRBV19 to TRBJ1-1; no clear D. CDR1 LNHDA and CDR2 SQIVND come from the germline V gene (reference sequence). Trimming removed 5 bases from V and 7 bases from J, with 11 bases in between. CDR3 length equals 12 residues. CDR3 sequence reads: CASSSKTGEAFF. CDR3 in DNA: TGTGCCAGTAGTTCGAAGACTGGTGAAGCTTTCTTT.

This chain links TRBV5-1 with TRBJ1-2; D is uncertain. Trimming removed 2 bases from V and 5 bases from J, with 10 bases in between. Germline V gene lookup returns CDR1 SGHRS and CDR2 YFSETQ. This CDR3 comprises 13 residues. The chain's CDR3 is CASSFGVRYGYTF. The CDR3 DNA is TGCGCCAGCAGCTTTGGAGTTAGATATGGCTACACCTTC.

The genes are TRBV5-1 and TRBJ1-1; TRBD1 matches at 7 bases. Germline loops: CDR1 SGHRS, CDR2 YFSETQ. This CDR3 region has 18 residues. Trimming at V came to 5 bases and at J to 0 bases, leaving 16 bases not matched to a gene. Written as DNA, the CDR3 is TGCGCCAGCAGTTTAGGATACAGGGGTCGGGCTTTGAACACTGAAGCTTTCTTT. This gives the protein CASSLGYRGRALNTEAFF. Full variable domain (rest looked up from reference TRBV5-1 and TRBJ1-1): KAGVTQTPRYLIKTRGQQVTLSCSPISGHRSVSWYQQTPGQGLQFLFEYFSETQRNKGNFPGRFSGRQFSNSRSEMNVSTLELGDSALYLCASSLGYRGRALNTEAFFGQGTRLTVV.

The rearrangement uses TRBV25-1 and TRBJ2-5; tentative D call: TRBD1 (6 bases). Trimming left V 5 bases short and J 0 bases short, with 13 bases between. Germline V gives CDR1 MGHDK, CDR2 SYGVNS. The CDR3 is made up of 15 amino acids. The CDR3 reads CASSPGRGYQETQYF. CDR3 in DNA: TGTGCCAGCAGTCCGGGAAGGGGGTACCAAGAGACCCAGTACTTC. The variable domain in full, completed from reference TRBV25-1 and TRBJ2-5, reads EADIYQTPRYLVIGTGKKITLECSQTMGHDKMYWYQQDPGMELHLIHYSYGVNSTEKGDLSSESTVSRIRTEHFPLTLESARPSHTSQYLCASSPGRGYQETQYFGPGTRLLVL.

This clone was seen a handful of times. The CDR3 bases are TGTGCCAGCAAACAGGGGGACACCGGGGAGCTGTTTTTT. Protein: CASKQGDTGELFF. This sequence joins TRBV6-5 and TRBJ2-2, with TRBD1 matching over 8 bases. Trimming took 7 bases from V and 3 from J; bases not matched to a gene: 1. Germline assignment: CDR1 MNHEY and CDR2 SVGAGI. This CDR3 comprises 13 residues.

The chain combines TRBV27 with TRBJ2-5; weak D call: TRBD2 (5 bases). Trimming left V 8 bases short and J 5 bases short, with 21 bases between. The CDR3 totals 15 residues. Germline assignment: CDR1 MNHEY and CDR2 SMNVEV (reference sequence). The CDR3 DNA reads as TGTGCCAGCCTCCCCATGCGCTCCTCGGGGGAGACCCAGTACTTC. Its translation is CASLPMRSSGETQYF.